The rows below give T cell receptor beta chains drawn from one sample of a study of cytomegalovirus exposure and HLA in healthy donors. Profiling relied on immunoSEQ multiplex PCR, and the TCRdb table lists in-frame clones only, not all of them. Seen here are fewer than 150,000 clones, about 80% observed once, and the top ten hold about 4.7%. The sample comprised PBMCs. All receptors come from a male donor in good health and CMV-seronegative. Each CDR3 is given with its conserved first and last residue. A D gene is named only where the DNA matches it firmly. A row's size may be missing; if present it is once, few, many or a size class.

j_call,clone_size,v_call,d_call,cdr3_nt,cdr3_aa
TRBJ2-3,NA,TRBV19,TRBD1,TGTGCCAGTAGTATCGGACAGGGGGCCGCAGATACGCAGTATTTT,CASSIGQGAADTQYF
TRBJ1-5,NA,TRBV6-6,TRBD1,TGTGCCAGCAGTTCGGGGACAGGGACTCAGCCCCAGCATTTT,CASSSGTGTQPQHF
TRBJ2-7,NA,TRBV7-9,NA,TGTGCCAGCATATCCCGGGGGTCGGTCGAGCAGTACTTC,CASISRGSVEQYF
TRBJ1-5,NA,TRBV19,TRBD1,TGTGCCAGTAGTATTCAGGGGGATCAGCCCCAGCATTTT,CASSIQGDQPQHF
TRBJ1-1,once,TRBV6-1,TRBD1,TGTGCCAGCAGTGCGACAGGGAAGAACACTGAAGCTTTCTTT,CASSATGKNTEAFF
TRBJ2-3,NA,TRBV7-9,TRBD1,TGTGCCAGCAGCTTTGGGACAGGGAGAACAGATACGCAGTATTTT,CASSFGTGRTDTQYF
TRBJ2-4,NA,TRBV4-3,TRBD1,TGCGCCAGCAGCCAAGAAGAGACAGGGGCCAGCAGTCAGTACTTC,CASSQEETGASSQYF
TRBJ1-2,NA,TRBV5-6,NA,TGTGCCAGCAGCTCAAACTATGGCTACACCTTC,CASSSNYGYTF
TRBJ2-7,NA,TRBV5-4,TRBD1,TGTGCCAGCAGCTTCGGACAGGGGGGGGCCTACGAGCAGTACTTC,CASSFGQGGAYEQYF
TRBJ2-3,NA,TRBV7-9,TRBD2,TGTGCCAGCAGAGAGCGGGGGAATACAGATACGCAGTATTTT,CASRERGNTDTQYF